The clone carrying this T cell receptor beta chain has ten or more counts. Its antigen is currently unknown. The sample's time point: newly diagnosed GD, antithyroid drugs for less than 3 months. The TCR library was made from RNA extracted from PBMCs. HTBI primers from iRepertoire and Arm-PCR of CDR3 regions yielded the TCR beta libraries. TCRdb fed the multiplex PCR reads into MiXCR, producing one record per CDR3 protein. Altogether more than 300,000 distinct CDR3 sequences are present, roughly 16% being singletons, with the ten largest covering around 20%. The data were taken from a study of regulatory T cells in long-lasting Graves disease. Study conclusions and caveats: Limited samples may have lowered accuracy. The persistent group shared roughly 2,700 public clonotypes, more than the approximately 1,000 shared by new patients.

From germline, CDR1 is SNHLY and CDR2 FYNNEI. This CDR3 comprises 14 residues. The V segment lost 8 bases and the J segment 3 bases; nucleotides outside the gene matches: 6. The data also belong to a second study, concerning T cells in Graves' hyperthyroidism and ophthalmopathy. Per that paper: Blood samples included most of the expanded thyroid clonotypes exceeding 0.001.

The sample in question was peripheral blood mononuclear cells (PBMCs), obtained at new diagnosis, from a patient treated with antithyroid drugs. The chain links TRBV2 to TRBJ2-1; 8 bases are a match to TRBD1. The TCR originated in a woman between 18 and 29 years old with Graves disease. This CDR3 reads CASLVQGDYNEQFF. Here the CDR3 DNA reads TGTGCCAGCCTAGTACAGGGGGACTACAATGAGCAGTTCTTC.